The TCR beta chain under discussion was sequenced for a study of blood T cell repertoires in COVID-19. Study context: The United States, Italy and Spain provided the acute and convalescent COVID-19 samples. PBMCs, B-cell-depleted T cells, or T cells provided the cDNA or gDNA that made up the material.

Original processing methods: It was from reference gene primer amplification that nucleated cell counts were estimated. Here immunoSEQ multiplex PCR was the method, and the copy in TCRdb shows in-frame clones only, minus some. The D gene and trimming were derived from the DNA, and the V and J assignments and clone size from that table. This table holds tens of thousands of clones, almost 85% found once. The sample comprised peripheral blood. The clonotype comes from a human donor in a cohort sampled during active COVID-19.

Here the CDR3 DNA reads TGTGCCAGCAGGGCTACAGGGGACGAGCAGTACTTC. It encodes CASRATGDEQYF. The chain joins TRBV2 to TRBJ2-7, with 7 bases aligning to TRBD1. With V trimmed by 6 bases and J by 5 bases, 4 bases remained unmatched. This CDR3 spans 12 amino acids. Germline V gene data show CDR1 as SNHLY and CDR2 as FYNNEI. Looking up the rest from reference TRBV2 and TRBJ2-7 gives the full variable domain: EPEVTQTPSHQVTQMGQEVILRCVPISNHLYFYWYRQILGQKVEFLVSFYNNEISEKSEIFDDQFSVERPDGSNFTLKIRSTKLEDSAMYFCASRATGDEQYFGPGTRLTVT.